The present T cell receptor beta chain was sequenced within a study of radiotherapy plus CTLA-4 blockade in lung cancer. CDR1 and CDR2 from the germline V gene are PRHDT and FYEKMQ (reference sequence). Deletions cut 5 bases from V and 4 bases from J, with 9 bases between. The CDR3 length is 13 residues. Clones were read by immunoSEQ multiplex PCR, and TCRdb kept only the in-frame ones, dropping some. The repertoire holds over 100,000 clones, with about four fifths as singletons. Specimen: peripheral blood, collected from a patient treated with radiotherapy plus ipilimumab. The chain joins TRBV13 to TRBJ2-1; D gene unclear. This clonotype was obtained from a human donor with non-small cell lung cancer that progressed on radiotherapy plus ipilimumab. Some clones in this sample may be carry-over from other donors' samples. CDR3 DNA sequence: TGTGCCAGCAGCACCTACAGTTACAATGAGCAGTTCTTC. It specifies CASSTYSYNEQFF.